The rows below give T cell receptor beta chains drawn from one sample of a study of Ad26.COV2.S vaccination and SARS-CoV-2 variants. Assay: immunoSEQ multiplex PCR; the TCRdb copy retains only in-frame clones and omits some. Counted here are about 320,000 clones, 85% occurring once; the ten biggest clones make up roughly 2%. The specimen was peripheral blood, collected in a trial of Ad26.COV2.S vaccine versus placebo. Receptors were obtained from a person aged 18-65 years who received the Ad26.COV2.S COVID-19 vaccine or a placebo. The CDR3 runs from the conserved cysteine through the conserved F or W. A D gene is named only where the DNA matches it firmly. The size of a clone is reported for some rows only, either as once, few or many, or as a class for expanded clones.

j_gene,abundance,d_gene,v_gene,CDR3aa,CDR3nt
TRBJ2-1,once,NA,TRBV24-1,CATSDRRDEQFF,TGTGCCACCAGTGATCGAAGGGATGAGCAGTTCTTC
TRBJ1-2,NA,TRBD1,TRBV27,CASSPDRTGTYTF,TGTGCCAGCAGTCCAGATAGGACAGGCACCTACACCTTC
TRBJ2-7,NA,NA,TRBV12-3/TRBV12-4,CASGMGRYEQYF,TGTGCCAGCGGAATGGGGCGGTACGAGCAGTACTTC
TRBJ1-3,few,NA,TRBV2,CASRPYGNTIYF,TGTGCCAGCAGGCCTTACGGAAACACCATATATTTT
TRBJ2-7,few,NA,TRBV6-1,CASRERSVRPYF,TGTGCCAGCCGTGAAAGGTCCGTGCGCCCGTACTTC
TRBJ2-1,once,TRBD2,TRBV6-5,CASNSGGANEQFF,TGTGCCAGCAACAGCGGGGGGGCGAATGAGCAGTTCTTC
TRBJ2-5,NA,NA,TRBV3-1/TRBV3-2,CASSQGGVRHIKETQYF,TGTGCCAGCAGCCAAGGAGGCGTTCGACACATAAAAGAGACCCAGTACTTC
TRBJ1-5,NA,NA,TRBV28,CASSLAGARGNQPQHF,TGTGCCAGCAGTCTGGCGGGGGCGCGAGGCAATCAGCCCCAGCATTTT
TRBJ2-7,few,NA,TRBV11-2,CASSLEGVSSYEQYF,TGTGCCAGCAGCTTAGAAGGGGTGAGCTCCTACGAGCAGTACTTC
TRBJ2-3,NA,NA,TRBV10-3,CAISQGRTDTQYF,TGTGCCATCTCGCAGGGGCGCACAGATACGCAGTATTTT
TRBJ1-3,NA,NA,TRBV19,CASRTVSGNTIYF,TGTGCCAGTAGGACAGTCTCTGGAAACACCATATATTTT
TRBJ2-2,NA,NA,TRBV18,CASSPGTDTGELFF,TGTGCCAGCTCACCCGGGACTGACACCGGGGAGCTGTTTTTT
TRBJ2-1,NA,TRBD1,TRBV9,CASSQGTGYNEQFF,TGTGCCAGCAGCCAAGGGACAGGATACAATGAGCAGTTCTTC
TRBJ2-1,once,TRBD1,TRBV7-3,CASSSDRYNNEQFF,TGTGCCAGCAGCTCGGACAGGTATAACAATGAGCAGTTCTTC
TRBJ1-1,NA,NA,TRBV7-3,CASSLYRDTEAFF,TGTGCCAGCAGCTTATATAGGGACACTGAAGCTTTCTTT
TRBJ1-2,NA,NA,TRBV2,CASRDVWGYTF,TGTGCCAGCAGGGACGTTTGGGGCTACACCTTC
TRBJ1-5,NA,NA,TRBV28,CASSQRQVGTQHF,TGTGCCAGCAGTCAAAGACAGGTTGGGACCCAGCATTTT
TRBJ1-1,NA,NA,TRBV28,CASSNREYTEAFF,TGTGCCAGCAGTAACAGGGAATACACTGAAGCTTTCTTT
TRBJ2-3,NA,TRBD2,TRBV9,CASSVVGGGADTQYF,TGTGCCAGCAGCGTAGTCGGCGGGGGGGCAGATACGCAGTATTTT
TRBJ1-1,NA,TRBD1,TRBV14,CASSPNRGNTEAFF,TGTGCCAGCAGCCCCAACAGGGGCAACACTGAAGCTTTCTTT